This T cell receptor (beta chain) was captured by sequencing in a study of blood T cells in healthy people across ages. A second PCR, run for about 7 to 12 cycles, used a sample-barcoded 5' primer plus a J-beta primer mix. TCRdb processed the 5' RACE reads anew with MiXCR; each CDR3 protein has one entry. The data hold roughly 800,000 distinct CDR3 sequences, with 20% to 30% observed a single time. Germline CDR1 SGHAT, CDR2 FQNNGV. With 1 base clipped from V and 2 bases from J, the junction kept 2 bases outside the gene matches. This CDR3 spans 16 amino acids. In addition, the sample was reused for a study of T cells of mothers and their children.

What was sequenced was blood. V and J are TRBV11-2 and TRBJ2-1; 10 bases align to TRBD2. The TCR comes from a boy aged 5-17 years in good health. The CDR3 coding sequence is TGTGCCAGCAGCTTAGTGAGCGGGGGGGCCTACAATGAGCAGTTCTTC. This sequence encodes CASSLVSGGAYNEQFF.